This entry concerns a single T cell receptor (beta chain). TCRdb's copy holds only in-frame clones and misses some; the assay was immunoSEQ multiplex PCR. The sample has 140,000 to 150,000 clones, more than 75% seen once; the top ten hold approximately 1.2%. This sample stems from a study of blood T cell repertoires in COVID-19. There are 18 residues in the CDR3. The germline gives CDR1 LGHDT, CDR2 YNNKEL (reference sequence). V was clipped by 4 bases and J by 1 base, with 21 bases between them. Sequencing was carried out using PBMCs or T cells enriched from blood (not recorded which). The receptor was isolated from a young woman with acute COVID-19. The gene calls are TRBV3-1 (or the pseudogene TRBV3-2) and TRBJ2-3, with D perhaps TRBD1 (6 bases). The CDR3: CASSRFRGMGARTDTQYF. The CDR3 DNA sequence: TGTGCCAGCAGCCGCTTCAGAGGGATGGGGGCGCGCACAGATACGCAGTATTTT.